This is a list of T cell receptor beta chains from one sample in a study of blood T cell repertoires in COVID-19. TCRdb's table, derived via immunoSEQ multiplex PCR, lists solely in-frame clones and lacks some. The table shows approximately 270,000 clones, with 70% to 90% occurring only once. Source material: peripheral blood. The receptors stem from a man between 18 and 29 years old with active or convalescent COVID-19. The CDR3 runs from the conserved cysteine through the conserved F or W. D genes are given only for firm matches. Only some rows state a clone size, as once, few, many or a class for expanded clones.

size: .; length: 15; V: TRBV27; J: TRBJ2-3; D: TRBD1; DNA: TGTGCCAGCAGTCCTAACAGGGGTATAGGGGTTCCGCAGTATTTT; CDR3: CASSPNRGIGVPQYF
size: .; length: 13; V: TRBV4-2; J: TRBJ2-7; D: .; DNA: TGTGCCAGCAGCCCACAGGAGACCTACGAGCAGTACTTC; CDR3: CASSPQETYEQYF
size: .; length: 13; V: TRBV2; J: TRBJ1-2; D: TRBD1; DNA: TGTGCCAGCGGGACAGGGGGCTTCTATGGCTACACCTTC; CDR3: CASGTGGFYGYTF
size: .; length: 13; V: TRBV19; J: TRBJ1-1; D: TRBD1; DNA: TGTGCCACAGCTTGGACAGGACTCACTGAAGCTTTCTTT; CDR3: CATAWTGLTEAFF
size: .; length: 14; V: TRBV6-5; J: TRBJ2-7; D: TRBD2; DNA: TGTGCCAGCACCCTTGGGGGGGGTACCTACGAGCAGTACTTC; CDR3: CASTLGGGTYEQYF
size: .; length: 14; V: TRBV7-2; J: TRBJ1-6; D: .; DNA: TGTGCCAGCAGCTTACCGGGAAACTTTTCACCCCTCCACTTT; CDR3: CASSLPGNFSPLHF
size: .; length: 13; V: TRBV6-1; J: TRBJ1-2; D: .; DNA: TGTGCCAGCAGTGAAAACAGAAACTATGGCTACACCTTC; CDR3: CASSENRNYGYTF
size: few; length: 15; V: TRBV28; J: TRBJ2-7; D: TRBD2; DNA: TGTGCCAGCAGTCGGACTAGCGGAAGCTCCTACGAGCAGTACTTC; CDR3: CASSRTSGSSYEQYF
size: .; length: 19; V: TRBV7-3; J: TRBJ1-1; D: TRBD1; DNA: TGTGCCAGCTCCTACCGGACAGGTATGGGTAGGCCGATGAACACTGAAGCTTTCTTT; CDR3: CASSYRTGMGRPMNTEAFF
size: .; length: 15; V: TRBV7-2; J: TRBJ1-1; D: TRBD1; DNA: TGTGCCAGCAGCTTAGGTAGGGGGCGCGAGACTGAAGCTTTCTTT; CDR3: CASSLGRGRETEAFF
size: .; length: 15; V: TRBV7-2; J: TRBJ1-4; D: .; DNA: TGTGCCAGCAGCTTAGTTTCGGGTTCTAATGAAAAACTGTTTTTT; CDR3: CASSLVSGSNEKLFF
size: once; length: 14; V: TRBV7-2; J: TRBJ2-7; D: .; DNA: TGTGCCAGCAGCTTAGCGGGCAGCCGCTACGAGCAGTACTTC; CDR3: CASSLAGSRYEQYF
size: .; length: 15; V: TRBV5-1; J: TRBJ2-7; D: .; DNA: TGCGCCAGCAGCGAGGGAGCGGGTACTTTTTACGAGCAGTACTTC; CDR3: CASSEGAGTFYEQYF
size: once; length: 14; V: TRBV7-9; J: TRBJ2-7; D: TRBD1; DNA: TGTGCCAGCAGCTTAACAGGGGGCCTAGACGAGCAGTACTTC; CDR3: CASSLTGGLDEQYF
size: .; length: 15; V: TRBV9; J: TRBJ2-1; D: .; DNA: TGTGCCAGCAGCGTAGTAAGCGCTTCCTACAATGAGCAGTTCTTC; CDR3: CASSVVSASYNEQFF
size: .; length: 14; V: TRBV6-1; J: TRBJ1-2; D: .; DNA: TGTGCCAGCAGTGAAGGGCAGGTACCCAGCGGCTACACCTTC; CDR3: CASSEGQVPSGYTF
size: .; length: 16; V: TRBV7-2; J: TRBJ2-5; D: TRBD2; DNA: TGTGCCAGCAGCTCCGGACTAGCGGGGGGGAAAGAGACCCAGTACTTC; CDR3: CASSSGLAGGKETQYF
size: .; length: 14; V: TRBV19; J: TRBJ1-5; D: .; DNA: TGTGCCAGTCCCGGACATACGAAAAATCAGCCCCAGCATTTT; CDR3: CASPGHTKNQPQHF
size: .; length: 13; V: TRBV7-3; J: TRBJ1-1; D: TRBD1; DNA: TGTGCCAGTCCATTGCAGGGGGAGGCTGAAGCTTTCTTT; CDR3: CASPLQGEAEAFF
size: .; length: 15; V: TRBV5-6; J: TRBJ2-3; D: TRBD2; DNA: TGTGCCAGCAGCCCTAGCGGCCCTAGCACAGATACGCAGTATTTT; CDR3: CASSPSGPSTDTQYF
size: .; length: 14; V: TRBV7-3; J: TRBJ2-1; D: TRBD2; DNA: TGTGCCAGCAGCCCAATAGCGGGTTACAATGAGCAGTTCTTC; CDR3: CASSPIAGYNEQFF
size: .; length: 15; V: TRBV27; J: TRBJ2-7; D: TRBD2; DNA: TGTGCCAGCAGTTTATCCGGGAGGGCCCCCTACGAGCAGTACTTC; CDR3: CASSLSGRAPYEQYF
size: .; length: 13; V: TRBV27; J: TRBJ1-1; D: .; DNA: TGTGCCAGCACAGAGCGGAGGGGCACTGAAGCTTTCTTT; CDR3: CASTERRGTEAFF
size: .; length: 14; V: TRBV6-5; J: TRBJ1-1; D: TRBD1; DNA: TGTGCCACCACGAGTGTGGGACAGGGAGGATCAGCTTTCTTT; CDR3: CATTSVGQGGSAFF
size: .; length: 13; V: TRBV30; J: TRBJ1-1; D: .; DNA: TGTGCCTGCCGTAGTCGAACGAACACTGAAGCTTTCTTT; CDR3: CACRSRTNTEAFF
size: .; length: 13; V: TRBV7-8; J: TRBJ2-3; D: .; DNA: TGTGCCAGCAGCTTCGAGCGCACAGATACGCAGTATTTT; CDR3: CASSFERTDTQYF
size: once; length: 14; V: TRBV9; J: TRBJ2-3; D: .; DNA: TGTGCCAGCAGCGAGCGACCTAGCATCTCTACGCAGTATTTT; CDR3: CASSERPSISTQYF
size: .; length: 15; V: TRBV5-1; J: TRBJ1-5; D: TRBD1; DNA: TGCGCCAGCAGCTACGGGACAGGGTCCAATCAGCCCCAGCATTTT; CDR3: CASSYGTGSNQPQHF
size: .; length: 13; V: TRBV6-5; J: TRBJ1-1; D: TRBD1; DNA: TGTGCCAGCAGTCTGGACAGGATCACTGAAGCTTTCTTT; CDR3: CASSLDRITEAFF
size: once; length: 14; V: TRBV14; J: TRBJ1-5; D: .; DNA: TGTGCCAGCAGCCACCTTCACACCGATCAGCCCCAGCATTTT; CDR3: CASSHLHTDQPQHF
size: .; length: 15; V: TRBV7-9; J: TRBJ2-6; D: .; DNA: TGTGCCAGCAGCGCCCCACTAACTGGGGCCAACGTCCTGACTTTC; CDR3: CASSAPLTGANVLTF
size: .; length: 15; V: TRBV28; J: TRBJ2-6; D: .; DNA: TGTGCCAGCAGTTTTTCAGGCTCTGGGGCCAACGTCCTGACTTTC; CDR3: CASSFSGSGANVLTF
size: .; length: 16; V: TRBV18; J: TRBJ2-1; D: TRBD2; DNA: TGTGCCAGCTCCCAAACCCCGACCGGGACTAGTAGTGAGCAGTTCTTC; CDR3: CASSQTPTGTSSEQFF
size: .; length: 15; V: TRBV30; J: TRBJ2-5; D: TRBD2; DNA: TGTGCCTGGAGCCTACCGGGACTAGACCAAGAGACCCAGTACTTC; CDR3: CAWSLPGLDQETQYF
size: .; length: 14; V: TRBV5-1; J: TRBJ1-2; D: .; DNA: TGCGCCAGCACCCACCCCGGTAGGGGAAATGGCTACACCTTC; CDR3: CASTHPGRGNGYTF
size: .; length: 16; V: TRBV7-2; J: TRBJ1-1; D: TRBD1; DNA: TGTGCCAGCAGCCCCCGGGACAGGGGGCCTAACACTGAAGCTTTCTTT; CDR3: CASSPRDRGPNTEAFF
size: .; length: 18; V: TRBV9; J: TRBJ1-2; D: .; DNA: TGTGCCAGCAGCGCTCAGGGGACATTCGCCCCCGGGGGGTATGGCTACACCTTC; CDR3: CASSAQGTFAPGGYGYTF
size: .; length: 18; V: TRBV5-4; J: TRBJ2-7; D: .; DNA: TGTGCCAGCAGATTCTCTTCCCATGGTTCGAGACAAGGCTACGAGCAGTACTTC; CDR3: CASRFSSHGSRQGYEQYF
size: .; length: 12; V: TRBV5-8; J: TRBJ1-2; D: .; DNA: TGTGCCAGCAGCCGAGGCCCCTATGGCTACACCTTC; CDR3: CASSRGPYGYTF